Listed below are T cell receptor beta chains from one sample, sequenced in a study of blood T cell repertoires in COVID-19. Method: immunoSEQ multiplex PCR; TCRdb's copy keeps in-frame clones and lacks some. Of around 220,000 clones in the sample, about 90% were seen once. The sequenced sample was PBMCs or T cells enriched from blood (not recorded which). The receptors were gathered from a woman aged 30 to 39 with acute COVID-19. Each CDR3 is given with its conserved first and last residue. The order of the fields is V gene, D gene, clone size, J gene, CDR3 protein, CDR3 DNA. A D gene is named only where the DNA matches it firmly. The size of a clone is reported for some rows only, either as once, few or many, or as a class for expanded clones.

TRBV2	TRBD1	-	TRBJ1-4	CASSRDRGPIF	TGTGCCAGCAGTCGGGACAGGGGCCCGATTTTT
TRBV7-2	TRBD2	-	TRBJ2-1	CASSLRLGTSGRDWDEQFF	TGTGCCAGCAGCTTAAGGCTCGGGACTAGCGGGAGGGACTGGGATGAGCAGTTCTTC
TRBV20-1	-	-	TRBJ2-5	CSARSLETQYF	TGCAGTGCTAGATCTTTAGAGACCCAGTACTTC
TRBV7-8	TRBD1	-	TRBJ2-2	CASSSGTGVSPGELFF	TGTGCCAGCAGTTCCGGGACAGGGGTATCCCCCGGGGAGCTGTTTTTT
TRBV3-1/TRBV3-2	-	-	TRBJ1-2	CASSHTPPGGYTF	TGTGCCAGCAGCCATACTCCCCCAGGTGGCTACACCTTC
TRBV6-1	-	-	TRBJ1-6	CASSESGIGSPLHF	TGTGCCAGCAGTGAATCGGGGATAGGTTCACCCCTCCACTTT
TRBV5-4	TRBD2	-	TRBJ2-1	CASSYRLAGVNEQFF	TGTGCCAGCAGCTATAGACTAGCGGGAGTTAATGAGCAGTTCTTC
TRBV7-6	TRBD1	-	TRBJ2-5	CASSLFYDRGAETQYF	TGTGCCAGCAGCTTATTCTACGACAGGGGTGCTGAGACCCAGTACTTC
TRBV5-5	TRBD1	-	TRBJ1-2	CASSRQGEGGYTF	TGTGCCAGCAGCCGTCAGGGGGAAGGTGGCTACACCTTC
TRBV28	-	-	TRBJ1-2	CASSLSSAVGDYGYTF	TGTGCCAGCAGTTTATCGTCGGCAGTGGGCGACTATGGCTACACCTTC
TRBV2	TRBD2	-	TRBJ2-3	CASSETSDYTDTQYF	TGTGCCAGCAGTGAAACTAGCGATTACACAGATACGCAGTATTTT
TRBV5-1	-	-	TRBJ2-3	CASSLEPTLASSPDTQYF	TGCGCCAGCAGCTTGGAACCCACCTTAGCGAGTAGTCCAGATACGCAGTATTTT
TRBV18	TRBD1	-	TRBJ2-1	CASSPQGTGIFNEQFF	TGTGCCAGCTCACCTCAGGGGACAGGGATCTTCAATGAGCAGTTCTTC
TRBV27	-	-	TRBJ2-1	CASSKQGMVNNEQFF	TGTGCCAGCAGTAAACAGGGAATGGTCAACAATGAGCAGTTCTTC
TRBV24-1	TRBD1	-	TRBJ1-5	CATSDSTGGSQHF	TGTGCCACCAGTGATAGCACAGGGGGTTCGCAGCATTTT
TRBV7-2	-	-	TRBJ2-1	CASVEGNYNEQFF	TGTGCCAGCGTGGAGGGAAACTACAATGAGCAGTTCTTC
TRBV12-5	-	-	TRBJ2-5	CASGLDRAQETQYF	TGTGCTAGTGGTTTGGACAGGGCACAAGAGACCCAGTACTTC
TRBV7-2	-	few	TRBJ2-7	CASSKNLGHYEQYF	TGTGCCAGCAGCAAAAATCTGGGACACTACGAGCAGTACTTC
TRBV15	TRBD2	-	TRBJ2-7	CATSRRRTSGKYEQYF	TGTGCCACCAGCAGGCGCAGGACTAGCGGGAAGTACGAGCAGTACTTC
TRBV7-3	TRBD2	-	TRBJ2-3	CASSLTSGTADTQYF	TGTGCCAGCAGCTTGACTAGCGGGACGGCAGATACGCAGTATTTT
TRBV13	TRBD2	-	TRBJ2-7	CASSLWTSGTYEQYF	TGTGCCAGCAGCCTTTGGACTAGCGGGACCTACGAGCAGTACTTC
TRBV5-1	TRBD2	-	TRBJ2-1	CASSLVSRLAGGSNEQFF	TGCGCCAGCAGCTTGGTTTCCCGACTAGCGGGGGGTAGCAATGAGCAGTTCTTC
TRBV5-1	TRBD1	few	TRBJ2-3	CASSLVGTGDLGTDTQYF	TGCGCCAGCAGCTTGGTAGGGACAGGGGACTTGGGCACAGATACGCAGTATTTT
TRBV5-4	TRBD2	-	TRBJ2-7	CASSPSAGDYEQYF	TGTGCCAGCAGCCCCTCTGCGGGGGATTACGAGCAGTACTTC
TRBV27	TRBD2	-	TRBJ2-3	CASSLRGGGGPQRRQYF	TGTGCCAGCAGTCTCCGGGGGGGCGGGGGCCCCCAACGTAGGCAGTATTTT
TRBV2	TRBD2	-	TRBJ2-3	CASPSRGLGTDTQYF	TGTGCCAGCCCTTCGCGGGGACTAGGCACAGATACGCAGTATTTT
TRBV5-1	TRBD2	-	TRBJ2-7	CASSPTSGGSYEQYF	TGCGCCAGCAGCCCGACTAGCGGGGGAAGCTACGAGCAGTACTTC
TRBV7-9	TRBD1	-	TRBJ2-7	CASSSRQGASSYEQYF	TGTGCCAGCAGCTCCCGGCAGGGGGCAAGCTCCTACGAGCAGTACTTC
TRBV6-5	-	-	TRBJ1-6	CASSNEGGSPLHF	TGTGCCAGCAGTAACGAGGGCGGCTCACCCCTCCACTTT
TRBV9	TRBD2	-	TRBJ2-3	CASSVAGLVLAGATDTQYF	TGTGCCAGCAGCGTAGCGGGCCTCGTCCTAGCGGGAGCCACAGATACGCAGTATTTT
TRBV7-8	TRBD1	medium-sized	TRBJ2-1	CASSFSGDREQFF	TGTGCCAGCAGCTTTTCCGGGGACAGGGAGCAGTTCTTC
TRBV7-9	-	-	TRBJ1-3	CASSLSGDSGNTIYF	TGTGCCAGCAGCTTGTCAGGGGACTCTGGAAACACCATATATTTT
TRBV6-5	TRBD1	-	TRBJ2-7	CASSSLADRTSYEQYF	TGTGCCAGCAGTTCCCTTGCGGACAGGACCTCCTACGAGCAGTACTTC
TRBV19	TRBD1	-	TRBJ2-7	CASSMWVGQGPGEQYF	TGTGCCAGTAGTATGTGGGTGGGACAGGGACCTGGCGAGCAGTACTTC
TRBV9	-	-	TRBJ2-7	CASSADRDNSYEQYF	TGTGCCAGCAGCGCCGACCGGGACAACTCCTACGAGCAGTACTTC
TRBV7-9	TRBD2	once	TRBJ2-1	CASTVASGSSYNEQFF	TGTGCCAGCACCGTCGCTAGCGGAAGCTCCTACAATGAGCAGTTCTTC
TRBV15	-	-	TRBJ1-3	CATTRGAGNTIYF	TGTGCCACGACCAGGGGTGCTGGAAACACCATATATTTT
TRBV2	TRBD1	-	TRBJ1-2	CASRGQAADYGYTF	TGTGCCAGCAGGGGACAGGCGGCAGACTATGGCTACACCTTC
TRBV7-8	TRBD1	few	TRBJ1-6	CASSLAGDRGRSPLHF	TGTGCCAGCAGCTTAGCAGGGGACAGGGGACGTTCACCCCTCCACTTT
TRBV28	-	-	TRBJ2-1	CASSLTGPNEQFF	TGTGCCAGCAGCCTTACAGGTCCCAATGAGCAGTTCTTC
TRBV18	TRBD1	-	TRBJ1-3	CASSPRDRVGTRNTIYF	TGTGCCAGCTCACCACGGGACAGGGTGGGGACGCGAAACACCATATATTTT
TRBV3-1/TRBV3-2	-	-	TRBJ1-3	CASSQDKPGYSGNTIYF	TGTGCCAGCAGCCAAGATAAGCCAGGGTACTCTGGAAACACCATATATTTT
TRBV2	TRBD2	-	TRBJ2-3	CASLSIGGASDTQYF	TGTGCCAGCCTTTCTATCGGGGGGGCATCAGATACGCAGTATTTT
TRBV12-5	-	-	TRBJ2-1	CASAPGGSSYNEQFF	TGTGCTAGTGCCCCGGGTGGGAGCTCCTACAATGAGCAGTTCTTC
TRBV7-9	TRBD1	-	TRBJ1-2	CASSLRDRVDYGYTF	TGTGCCAGCAGCTTAAGGGACAGGGTTGACTATGGCTACACCTTC
TRBV18	TRBD1	-	TRBJ1-6	CASSEDRVRRSSPLHF	TGTGCCAGCTCAGAAGACAGGGTGCGTCGGTCTTCACCCCTCCACTTT
TRBV9	TRBD2	-	TRBJ2-3	CASGPGLAIVDTQYF	TGTGCCAGTGGCCCGGGACTAGCGATCGTAGATACGCAGTATTTT
TRBV4-2	TRBD1	-	TRBJ2-5	CASSQAVDRGEETQYF	TGTGCCAGCAGCCAAGCAGTGGACAGGGGCGAAGAGACCCAGTACTTC
TRBV27	TRBD1	-	TRBJ2-3	CASSIRQGNGTDTQYF	TGTGCCAGCAGTATTCGACAGGGAAACGGTACAGATACGCAGTATTTT
TRBV11-2	TRBD1	-	TRBJ1-2	CASSPSVGQGYGYTF	TGTGCCAGCAGCCCATCGGTCGGACAGGGCTATGGCTACACCTTC
TRBV10-3	-	-	TRBJ1-1	CAISESGLGNTEAFF	TGTGCCATCAGTGAGTCGGGACTGGGGAACACTGAAGCTTTCTTT
TRBV2	TRBD2	-	TRBJ2-1	CASSSSGGELYNEQFF	TGTGCCAGCAGCTCTAGCGGGGGGGAGCTCTACAATGAGCAGTTCTTC
TRBV19	-	-	TRBJ2-3	CASSRLGTDTQYF	TGTGCCAGTAGCAGGTTGGGCACAGATACGCAGTATTTT
TRBV5-4	-	-	TRBJ1-2	CASRSQGGYGYTF	TGTGCCAGCAGGTCCCAAGGGGGCTATGGCTACACCTTC
TRBV7-3	-	-	TRBJ2-3	CASSNTGFSDTQYF	TGTGCCAGCAGCAATACAGGGTTCTCAGATACGCAGTATTTT
TRBV19	TRBD1	-	TRBJ1-5	CASRGLNQPQHF	TGTGCCAGCAGGGGGTTGAATCAGCCCCAGCATTTT
TRBV7-9	TRBD1	-	TRBJ1-1	CASSLGTGTNTEAFF	TGTGCCAGCAGCTTAGGGACAGGCACGAACACTGAAGCTTTCTTT
TRBV27	-	-	TRBJ2-7	CASSFFPFYEQYF	TGTGCCAGCAGTTTTTTCCCCTTCTACGAGCAGTACTTC
TRBV30	-	-	TRBJ1-2	CAWSRALAPIGYGYTF	TGTGCCTGGAGCAGGGCTTTGGCGCCTATAGGGTATGGCTACACCTTC